A selection of T cell receptor beta chains follows, all from one sample in a study of human thymus T cells. The table came from immunoSEQ multiplex PCR; TCRdb's copy has only in-frame clones and leaves some out. The table lists 75,000 to 90,000 clones, approximately 97% of them singletons. The sequencing input was thymus tissue. The source of these receptors is a boy under three years old with a congenital heart defect but otherwise immunologically healthy. CDR3s include the opening cysteine and the closing phenylalanine or tryptophan. The D gene is left open where the match is weak. Clone size is given for some rows only: seen once, a few or many times, or a class if the clone is expanded.

>NA|NA|TRBV11-2|TRBJ2-3
CASSLDSRDTQYF
TGTGCCAGCAGCTTAGATAGCCGAGATACGCAGTATTTT
>NA|NA|TRBV29-1|TRBJ1-1
CSTTEATEAFF
TGCAGCACTACGGAGGCTACTGAAGCTTTCTTT
>NA|TRBD2|TRBV4-1|TRBJ2-4
CASSQDRTSLNIQYF
TGCGCCAGCAGCCAAGATCGGACTAGCTTAAACATTCAGTACTTC
>NA|NA|TRBV2|TRBJ1-1
CASGVNRDSLMNTEAFF
TGTGCCAGCGGGGTCAACAGGGACTCTCTCATGAACACTGAAGCTTTCTTT
>NA|TRBD1|TRBV11-3|TRBJ1-6
CASSLVLRPTGNNSPLHF
TGTGCCAGCAGCTTAGTCCTCCGCCCGACAGGGAATAATTCACCCCTCCACTTT
>once|TRBD2|TRBV10-3|TRBJ2-5
CAISPGLAGGETQYF
TGTGCCATCAGCCCCGGACTAGCGGGGGGAGAGACCCAGTACTTC
>NA|TRBD2|TRBV5-1|TRBJ2-1
CASSATGTSGRGSGNEQFF
TGCGCCAGCAGCGCAACCGGGACTAGCGGGAGAGGGTCGGGGAATGAGCAGTTCTTC
>once|NA|TRBV7-9|TRBJ2-1
CASSLALRPTGPVHEQFF
TGTGCCAGCAGCTTAGCCCTCAGACCGACAGGCCCAGTGCATGAGCAGTTCTTC
>NA|TRBD1|TRBV6-1|TRBJ2-5
CASSETYRGAGETQYF
TGTGCCAGCAGTGAAACCTACAGGGGCGCTGGAGAGACCCAGTACTTC
>NA|NA|TRBV5-8|TRBJ2-2
CASTLSGNTGELFF
TGTGCCAGCACCCTAAGCGGAAACACCGGGGAGCTGTTTTTT